Sequencing of this TCR beta chain was carried out in a study of blood T cell repertoires in COVID-19. As for the study in general: Some COVID-19 samples were acute and others convalescent; all came from the United States, Italy and Spain. PBMCs, B-cell-depleted T cells, or T cells provided the cDNA or gDNA that made up the material.

This CDR3 spans 14 amino acids. Trimming removed 6 bases at V and 5 bases at J, with 19 bases between. CDR1 SQVTM and CDR2 ANQGSEA come from the germline V gene. How the authors handled the data: Reference gene primer amplification yielded estimated nucleated cell counts. Measured with immunoSEQ multiplex PCR; TCRdb has only the in-frame clones, and not every one. That table furnishes V, J and clone size, whereas the DNA furnished D and trimming. The table records approximately 280,000 clones, roughly 85% of them present only once. This TCR came from a woman in her sixties or seventies with acute or convalescent COVID-19. The chain couples TRBV29-1 to TRBJ2-5; D may be TRBD1 (5 bases). Sequencing input: peripheral blood. CDR3 nucleotides: TGCAGCGTAGGGGAACAGACCCCATGGGAGACCCAGTACTTC. It yields the protein CSVGEQTPWETQYF.